This T cell receptor (beta chain) was identified during a study of spatial heterogeneity in lung cancer. Study observations and caveats: Resection blood, more than follow-up blood, showed ubiquitous expanded tumor TCRs.

Time point denoted: sample taken at primary tumor resection. Unsorted whole RNA samples from tumor, nontumor lung or frozen PBMC were sequenced. CDR1 and CDR2 from the germline V gene are DFQATT and SNEGSKA (reference sequence). V shed 1 base and J shed 3 bases, with 13 bases lying between them. The length of the CDR3 is 15 residues. TCRdb redid the calling of the 5' RACE reads with MiXCR, one entry per CDR3 protein. The sample lists approximately 25,000 distinct CDR3 sequences; about 3.5% were seen once. Note on this clonotype: The target antigen is unknown.

The TCR comes from a female donor with early-stage non-small cell lung cancer. This sample comprised PBMCs, obtained at surgery. The J gene is TRBJ2-4, the V gene TRBV20-1; possible D gene TRBD2, 5 bases. CDR3 nucleotide sequence: TGCAGTGCTAGAGTCGGGGAGTACGGCAAAAACATTCAGTACTTC. This sequence encodes CSARVGEYGKNIQYF.